This T cell receptor beta chain emerged from a study of blood T cell repertoires in COVID-19. Repertoires were generated with immunoSEQ multiplex PCR, while TCRdb's copy carries only in-frame clones and drops some. The sample gives 650,000 to 800,000 clones, just under 90% of which show up once; roughly 0.26% is in the top ten. The CDR3 runs 13 residues. V lost 2 bases and J lost 7; bases outside the gene matches: 4. V gene TRBV12-3 or TRBV12-4 combines with J gene TRBJ1-2, with TRBD1 identical over 7 bases. This receptor was obtained from a woman in her late teens or twenties with acute or convalescent COVID-19. Material: peripheral blood. The CDR3 nucleotides read TGTGCCAGCAGTTTAAAGGGGGCCCGTGGCTACACCTTC. Its protein is CASSLKGARGYTF.